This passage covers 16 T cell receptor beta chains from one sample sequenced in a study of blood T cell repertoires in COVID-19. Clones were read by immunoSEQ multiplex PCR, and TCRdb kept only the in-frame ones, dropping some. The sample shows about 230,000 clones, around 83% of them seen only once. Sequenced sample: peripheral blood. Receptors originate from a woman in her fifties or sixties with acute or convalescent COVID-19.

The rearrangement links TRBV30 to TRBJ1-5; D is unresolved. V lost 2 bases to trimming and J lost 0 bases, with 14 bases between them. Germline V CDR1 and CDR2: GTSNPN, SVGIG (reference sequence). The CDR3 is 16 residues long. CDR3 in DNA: TGTGCCTGGAGTCCCCCCGACATTTATAGCAATCAGCCCCAGCATTTT. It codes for CAWSPPDIYSNQPQHF.

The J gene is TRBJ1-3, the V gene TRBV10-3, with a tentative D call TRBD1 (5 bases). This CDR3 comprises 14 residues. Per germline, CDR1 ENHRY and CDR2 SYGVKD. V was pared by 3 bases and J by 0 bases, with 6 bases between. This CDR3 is CAISEQVSGNTIYF. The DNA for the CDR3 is TGTGCCATCAGTGAACAGGTCTCTGGAAACACCATATATTTT.

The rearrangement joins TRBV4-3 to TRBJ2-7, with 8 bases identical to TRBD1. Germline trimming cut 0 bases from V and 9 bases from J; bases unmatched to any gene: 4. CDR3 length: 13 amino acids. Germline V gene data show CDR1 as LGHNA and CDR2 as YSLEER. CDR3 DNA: TGCGCCAGCAGCCAAGATTACAGGGGGGTGCAGTACTTC. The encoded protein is CASSQDYRGVQYF.

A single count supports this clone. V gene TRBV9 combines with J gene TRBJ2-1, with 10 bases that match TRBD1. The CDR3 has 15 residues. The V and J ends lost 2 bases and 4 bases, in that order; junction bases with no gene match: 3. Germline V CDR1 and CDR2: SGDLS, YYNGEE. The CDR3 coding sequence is TGTGCCAGCAGCGTCGGGACAGGGGATTACAATGAGCAGTTCTTC. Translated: CASSVGTGDYNEQFF. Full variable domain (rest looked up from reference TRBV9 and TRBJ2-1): DSGVTQTPKHLITATGQRVTLRCSPRSGDLSVYWYQQSLDQGLQFLIQYYNGEERAKGNILERFSAQQFPDLHSELNLSSLELGDSALYFCASSVGTGDYNEQFFGPGTRLTVL.

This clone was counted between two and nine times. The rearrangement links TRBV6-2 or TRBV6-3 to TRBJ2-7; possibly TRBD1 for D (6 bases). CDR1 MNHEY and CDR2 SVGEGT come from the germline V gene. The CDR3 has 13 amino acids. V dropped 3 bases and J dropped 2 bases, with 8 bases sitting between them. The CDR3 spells CASSYGTTYEQYF. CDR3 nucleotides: TGTGCCAGCAGTTATGGGACAACCTACGAGCAGTACTTC.

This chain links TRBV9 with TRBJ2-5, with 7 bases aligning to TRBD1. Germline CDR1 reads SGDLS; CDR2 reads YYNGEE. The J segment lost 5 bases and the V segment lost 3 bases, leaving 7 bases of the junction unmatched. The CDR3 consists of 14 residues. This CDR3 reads CASSARGRGETQYF. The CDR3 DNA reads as TGTGCCAGCAGCGCCAGGGGGAGAGGGGAGACCCAGTACTTC. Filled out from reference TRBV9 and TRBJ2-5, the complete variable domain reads DSGVTQTPKHLITATGQRVTLRCSPRSGDLSVYWYQQSLDQGLQFLIQYYNGEERAKGNILERFSAQQFPDLHSELNLSSLELGDSALYFCASSARGRGETQYFGPGTRLLVL.

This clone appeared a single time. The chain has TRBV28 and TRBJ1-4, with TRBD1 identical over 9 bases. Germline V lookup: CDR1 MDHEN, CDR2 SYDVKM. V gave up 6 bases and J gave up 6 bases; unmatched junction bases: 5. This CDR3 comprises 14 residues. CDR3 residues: CASRAGQGYEKLFF. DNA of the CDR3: TGTGCCAGCAGAGCGGGACAGGGATATGAAAAACTGTTTTTT.

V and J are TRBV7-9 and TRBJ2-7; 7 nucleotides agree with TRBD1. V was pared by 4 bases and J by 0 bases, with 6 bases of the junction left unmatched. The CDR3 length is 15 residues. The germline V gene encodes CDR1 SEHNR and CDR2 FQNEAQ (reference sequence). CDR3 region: CASSSTGLISYEQYF. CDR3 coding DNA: TGTGCCAGCAGCTCGACAGGGCTTATCTCCTACGAGCAGTACTTC.

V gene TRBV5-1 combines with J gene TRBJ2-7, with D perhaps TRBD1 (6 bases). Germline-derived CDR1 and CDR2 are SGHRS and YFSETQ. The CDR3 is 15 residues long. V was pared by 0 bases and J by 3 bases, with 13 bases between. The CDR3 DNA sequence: TGCGCCAGCAGCTTGGATGAGACAGGCCGCTACGAGCAGTACTTC. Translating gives CASSLDETGRYEQYF.

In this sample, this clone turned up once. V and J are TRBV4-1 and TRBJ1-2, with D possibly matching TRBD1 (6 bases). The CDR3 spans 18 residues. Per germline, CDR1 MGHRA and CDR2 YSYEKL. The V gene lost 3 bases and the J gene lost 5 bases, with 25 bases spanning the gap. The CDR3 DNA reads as TGCGCCAGCAGCCACACTACGGATGGACAGAGGGTCCGATATGGCTACACCTTC. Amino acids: CASSHTTDGQRVRYGYTF.

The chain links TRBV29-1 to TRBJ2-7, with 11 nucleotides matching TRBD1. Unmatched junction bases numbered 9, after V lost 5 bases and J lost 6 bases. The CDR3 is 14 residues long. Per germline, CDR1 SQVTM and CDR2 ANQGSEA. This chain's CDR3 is CSVPIGGTGGEQYF. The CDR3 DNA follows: TGCAGCGTTCCCATAGGGGGGACAGGGGGCGAGCAGTACTTC.

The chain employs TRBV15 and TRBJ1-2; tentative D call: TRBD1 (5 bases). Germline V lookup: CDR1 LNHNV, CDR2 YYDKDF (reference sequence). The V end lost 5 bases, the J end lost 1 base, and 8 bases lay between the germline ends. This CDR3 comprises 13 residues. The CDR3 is CATSRDFNYGYTF. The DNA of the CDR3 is TGTGCCACCAGCCGGGACTTTAACTATGGCTACACCTTC.

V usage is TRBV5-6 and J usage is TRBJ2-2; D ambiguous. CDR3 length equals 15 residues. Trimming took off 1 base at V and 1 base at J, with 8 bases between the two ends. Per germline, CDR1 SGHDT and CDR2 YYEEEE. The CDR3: CASSLLLGNTGELFF. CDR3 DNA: TGTGCCAGCAGCTTGTTGCTCGGGAACACCGGGGAGCTGTTTTTT.

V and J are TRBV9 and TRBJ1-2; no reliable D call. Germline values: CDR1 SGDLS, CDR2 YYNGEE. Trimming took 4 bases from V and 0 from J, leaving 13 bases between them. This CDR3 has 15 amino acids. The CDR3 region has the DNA TGTGCCAGCAGCTCTCAGATACACACTAACTATGGCTACACCTTC. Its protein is CASSSQIHTNYGYTF.

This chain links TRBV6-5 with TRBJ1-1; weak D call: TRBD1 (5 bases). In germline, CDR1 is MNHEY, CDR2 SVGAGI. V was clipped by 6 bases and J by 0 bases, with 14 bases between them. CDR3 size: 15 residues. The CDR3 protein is CASRRRQGLNTEAFF. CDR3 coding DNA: TGTGCCAGCAGAAGACGTCAGGGCCTGAACACTGAAGCTTTCTTT.

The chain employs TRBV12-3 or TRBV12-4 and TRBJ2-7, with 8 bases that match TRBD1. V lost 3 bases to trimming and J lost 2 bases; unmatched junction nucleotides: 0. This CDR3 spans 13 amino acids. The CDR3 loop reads CASSLTGAYEQYF. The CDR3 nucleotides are TGTGCCAGCAGTTTGACAGGGGCCTACGAGCAGTACTTC.